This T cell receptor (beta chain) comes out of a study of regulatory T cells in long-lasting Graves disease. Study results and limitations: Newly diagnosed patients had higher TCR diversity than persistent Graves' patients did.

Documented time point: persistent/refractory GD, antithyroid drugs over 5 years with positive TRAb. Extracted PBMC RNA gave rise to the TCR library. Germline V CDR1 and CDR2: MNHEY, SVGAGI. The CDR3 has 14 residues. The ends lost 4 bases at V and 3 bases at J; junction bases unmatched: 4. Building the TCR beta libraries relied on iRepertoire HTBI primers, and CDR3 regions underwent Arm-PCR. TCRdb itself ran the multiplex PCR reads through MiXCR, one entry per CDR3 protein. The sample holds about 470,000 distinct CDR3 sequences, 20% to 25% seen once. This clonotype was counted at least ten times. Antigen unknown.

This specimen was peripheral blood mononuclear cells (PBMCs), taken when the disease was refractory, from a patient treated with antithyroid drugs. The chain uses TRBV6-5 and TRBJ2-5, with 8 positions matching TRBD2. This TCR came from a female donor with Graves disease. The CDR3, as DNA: TGTGCCAGCAGTTGGGTGGGACTAGAAGAGACCCAGTACTTC. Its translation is CASSWVGLEETQYF.